The entry below describes one TCR beta chain. Germline values: CDR1 MNHNY, CDR2 SVGAGI (reference sequence). V was cut by 8 bases and J by 0 bases, with 14 bases left in between. The CDR3 length is 15 residues. The record originates from a study of OX40 agonist ivuxolimab in advanced cancers. Only in-frame clones appear in the TCRdb table, and some are missing; sequencing was by immunoSEQ multiplex PCR. The sample holds around 76,000 clones, approximately 95% seen once. Sampling times: baseline, cycle 4 day 1, cycle 7 day 1. The chain has TRBV6-6 and TRBJ1-5, with no clear D. The sequencing here drew on CD4+ or CD8+ T cells sorted from blood, taken in a trial of the OX40 agonist ivuxolimab. The origin of this receptor is an adult with an advanced solid tumor such as melanoma, head and neck, liver or kidney cancer. CDR3 residues: CASGPGRYSNQPQHF. For the CDR3, the DNA is TGTGCCAGCGGACCCGGCCGATATAGCAATCAGCCCCAGCATTTT.